A single sample gave rise to the 5 T cell receptor beta chains below, sequenced in a study of T cells in Graves' hyperthyroidism and ophthalmopathy. Amplified regions were TCR beta CDR3 sequences from RNA transcripts. When the TCR CDR3 underwent first-round RT-PCR, the HTBI primer set was used. TCRdb re-called the multiplex PCR reads through MiXCR, storing one row per CDR3 protein. Of roughly 570,000 distinct CDR3 sequences detected, just over 45% appear once; the ten largest clones hold approximately 8.4%. Input material: peripheral blood or thyroid tissue (not recorded which). The receptor source for this set is a woman aged 18-30 years with Graves' hyperthyroidism.

This sequence joins TRBV7-7 and TRBJ2-2, with D perhaps given as TRBD1 or TRBD2 (6 bases each). V lost 4 bases and J 2 bases, leaving 11 bases between the germline ends. Germline assignment: CDR1 SSHAT and CDR2 FNYEAQ (reference sequence). The CDR3 consists of 15 residues. CDR3 DNA sequence: TGTGCCAGCAGCTCGGGGGCCAGTAACACCGGGGAGCTGTTTTTT. It yields the protein CASSSGASNTGELFF.

Comments on this clonotype: This likely comes from a read error, as the CDR3 has no conserved phenylalanine or tryptophan at its end. It is unclear where the CDR3 begins or ends on the DNA, so no DNA is shown, and the CDR3 is as TCRdb lists it. The chain uses TRBV15 and TRBJ1-6. Germline CDR1 and CDR2: LNHNV and YYDKDF (reference sequence). The CDR3 is 9 amino acids in total, end residues counted. The chain's CDR3 is CATSREEKP.

Regarding this clonotype: A single base separates this from a much larger clone, so it may be a read error. The conserved closing phenylalanine or tryptophan is absent in this CDR3, likely reflecting a read error. The rearrangement joins TRBV27 to TRBJ1-1; 8 bases fit TRBD1. Germline CDR1 and CDR2: MNHEY and SMNVEV (reference sequence). The CDR3 is 15 amino acids. After removal of 3 bases from V and 1 base from J, the junction contained 4 bases not matched to a gene. The CDR3 region is CASSFLGTGNTEAFS. The CDR3 nucleotides are TGTGCCAGCAGTTTTCTCGGGACAGGGAACACTGAAGCTTTCTCT.

This chain uses TRBV12-3 or TRBV12-4 with TRBJ2-7, with 8 bases aligning to TRBD2. The ends lost 5 bases at V and 7 bases at J; junction bases unmatched: 13. This CDR3 comprises 15 residues. Here the CDR3 reads CASSPGTGGGHEQYF. CDR3 DNA: TGTGCCAGCAGTCCTGGAACCGGGGGGGGCCATGAGCAGTACTTC.

This chain links TRBV20-1 with TRBJ1-2, with TRBD1 matching over 7 bases. This CDR3 is 13 amino acids long. The ends lost 5 bases at V and 5 bases at J; junction bases unmatched: 8. Germline loops: CDR1 DFQATT, CDR2 SNEGSKA (reference sequence). The CDR3 is CSAAGEGAYGYTF. CDR3 in DNA: TGCAGTGCTGCTGGGGAGGGGGCGTATGGCTACACCTTC.